The TCR beta chain described here comes from a study of blood T cell repertoires in COVID-19. Study-level background: Spain, Italy and the United States supplied samples that represented acute and convalescent COVID-19. PBMCs, B-cell-depleted T cells, or T cells were the source of the cDNA or gDNA that made up the material.

The method was immunoSEQ multiplex PCR; TCRdb's version includes in-frame clones alone and lacks a portion of them. This table holds roughly 170,000 clones, 84% found once. The germline V gene encodes CDR1 WSHSY and CDR2 SAAADI. V was pared by 9 bases and J by 0 bases, with 11 bases between. This CDR3 spans 13 amino acids. This clonotype originated in a human donor in a cohort sampled during active COVID-19. The sequencing sample was made of peripheral blood. V and J are TRBV10-2 and TRBJ1-1; no reliable D call. The CDR3 sequence: CASGDGMNTEAFF. The CDR3 region has the DNA TGCGCCAGTGGAGACGGTATGAACACTGAAGCTTTCTTT.